This T cell receptor (beta chain) was found in a study of blood T cells in healthy people across ages. For this clonotype: What it recognizes is unknown.

Broader study findings: With unsorted PBMCs, a conclusive comparison of naive versus antigen-experienced cells was not possible. Compared with aged donors, long-lived donors showed fewer expanded clones, suggesting selection. Shifts in expanded clonotypes may have been confounded by donor CMV status, which was unknown.

The second PCR ran roughly 6 to 11 cycles with a sample-barcoded 5' primer and J-beta primers. Using its own MiXCR run on the 5' RACE reads, TCRdb lists one record per CDR3 protein. The table has around 1.1 million distinct CDR3 sequences, more than 30% seen once. At least 6 million PBMCs were isolated per sample. The CDR3 extends over 14 amino acids. Trimming removed 3 bases from V and 2 bases from J, with 12 bases in between. Germline loops: CDR1 SQVTM, CDR2 ANQGSEA. The clonotype originates from a young man in good health. Sequenced sample: blood. This chain links TRBV29-1 with TRBJ2-3; D could derive from TRBD1 or TRBD2 (5 bases each). The CDR3 sequence is CSVEGDRITDTQYF. Here the CDR3 DNA reads TGCAGCGTTGAGGGGGACCGCATCACAGATACGCAGTATTTT.